This T cell receptor beta chain was recovered during a study of T cell repertoires in cytomegalovirus infection. Across the whole study: Public TCR beta signatures were indicative of both CMV infection and a matching HLA type. Study-wide points: The response measured ex vivo was dominated by TCR beta clonotypes (HLA-C-restricted and CMV-specific). The study identified carriers of CMV plus the relevant HLA from cumulative public TCR beta family frequency.

This clonotype was seen a few times. Its target is unknown. Germline V gives CDR1 MGHRA, CDR2 YSYEKL. The germline V and J ends were trimmed by 0 bases and 0 bases, with 11 bases remaining between them. The CDR3 consists of 17 residues. TCRdb processed the reads anew with MiXCR; each CDR3 protein has one entry. The sample has about 600,000 distinct CDR3 sequences, approximately 25% seen once. The sample comprised CD8+ T cells from PBMCs. J is TRBJ2-2 and V is TRBV4-1; D call uncertain. The clonotype originates from a human donor in good health (CMV status not recorded). Some clones in this sample may be carry-over from other donors' samples. CDR3 in DNA: TGCGCCAGCAGCCAAGACGCCGGGCGTTCGAACACCGGGGAGCTGTTTTTT. This encodes CASSQDAGRSNTGELFF.